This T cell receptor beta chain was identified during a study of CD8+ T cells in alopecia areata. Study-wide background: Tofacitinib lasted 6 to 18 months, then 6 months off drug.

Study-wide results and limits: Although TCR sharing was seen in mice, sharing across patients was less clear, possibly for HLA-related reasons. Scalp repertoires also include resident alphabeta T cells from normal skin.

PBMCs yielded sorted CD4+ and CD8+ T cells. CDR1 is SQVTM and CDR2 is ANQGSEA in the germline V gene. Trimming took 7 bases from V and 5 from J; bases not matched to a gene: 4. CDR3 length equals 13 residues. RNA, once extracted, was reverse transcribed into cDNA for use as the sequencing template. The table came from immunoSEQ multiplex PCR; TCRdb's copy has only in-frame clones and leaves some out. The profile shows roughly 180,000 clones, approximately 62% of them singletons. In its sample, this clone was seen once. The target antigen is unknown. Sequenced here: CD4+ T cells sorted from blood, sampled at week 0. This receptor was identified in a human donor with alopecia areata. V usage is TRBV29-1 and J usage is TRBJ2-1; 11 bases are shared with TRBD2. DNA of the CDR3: TGCAGCGCGCCTAGCGGGGGGAACAATGAGCAGTTCTTC. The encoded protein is CSAPSGGNNEQFF.